Listed below are T cell receptor beta chains from one sample, sequenced in a study of CD8+CD57+ T cells in acquired aplastic anemia. TCRdb called the reads again in MiXCR, with one record for every CDR3 protein. The sample has 50,000 or so distinct CDR3 sequences, approximately 52% seen once. The sequencing input was sorted CD4+, CD8+, or CD8+CD57+ T cells (not recorded which) from PBMCs. The receptor set was obtained from a human donor with aplastic anemia. CDR3s include the opening cysteine and the closing phenylalanine or tryptophan. A D gene is named only where the DNA matches it firmly. Clone size appears in some rows only: once, few, many, or a class for an expanded clone.

-,-,TRBV21-1,TRBJ1-5,CASSSIGEAENQPQHF,TGTGCCAGCAGCAGCATAGGGGAAGCCGAGAATCAGCCCCAGCATTTT
-,-,TRBV19,TRBJ2-5,CASSIGSQETQYF,TGTGCCAGTAGTATAGGGTCTCAAGAGACCCAGTACTTC
-,-,TRBV25-1,TRBJ1-6,CASSDEGHRNSPLHF,TGTGCCAGCAGTGATGAAGGACACCGGAATTCACCCCTCCACTTT
-,many,TRBV20-1,TRBJ2-1,CSANSGTSGNNEQFF,TGCAGTGCTAATTCCGGGACATCGGGAAACAATGAGCAGTTCTTC
TRBD1,few,TRBV2,TRBJ1-5,CASMGQLYQPQHF,TGTGCCAGCATGGGACAGCTATATCAGCCCCAGCATTTT
TRBD2,many,TRBV11-2,TRBJ2-3,CASSTTPAGLAEGREDTQYF,TGTGCCAGCAGCACTACGCCGGCGGGACTAGCGGAGGGGAGGGAAGATACGCAGTATTTT
-,-,TRBV9,TRBJ2-7,CASSAAQGQSEQYF,TGTGCCAGCAGCGCAGCTCAGGGCCAGAGCGAGCAGTACTTC
-,once,TRBV4-3,TRBJ1-2,CASSQGPRDGYTF,TGCGCCAGCAGCCAAGGACCTAGAGACGGCTACACCTTC
TRBD1,many,TRBV6-2/TRBV6-3,TRBJ1-1,CASSYFTGGTEAFF,TGTGCCAGCAGTTATTTTACAGGGGGAACTGAAGCTTTCTTT
-,-,TRBV2,TRBJ1-2,CATSTGYRESYGYTF,TGTGCCACCAGCACTGGTTACAGGGAATCCTATGGCTACACCTTC
-,few,TRBV2,TRBJ2-5,CASRGNQETQYF,TGTGCCAGCAGAGGTAACCAAGAGACCCAGTACTTC
-,-,TRBV20-1,TRBJ1-2,CSARTRGPNYGYTF,TGCAGTGCTAGAACCAGGGGCCCTAACTATGGCTACACCTTC
TRBD2,-,TRBV19,TRBJ2-1,CASSISGSSYNEQFF,TGTGCCAGTAGTATTAGCGGGAGCTCCTACAATGAGCAGTTCTTC
TRBD1,-,TRBV9,TRBJ2-7,CASSGRGTGGVEQYF,TGTGCCAGCAGCGGGAGAGGGACAGGGGGGGTCGAGCAGTACTTC
-,-,TRBV20-1,TRBJ2-5,CSAGGAIQETQYF,TGCAGTGCCGGAGGAGCGATCCAAGAGACCCAGTACTTC
-,many,TRBV7-9,TRBJ2-1,CASSDVQDSYNEQFF,TGTGCCAGCAGCGACGTCCAGGATTCCTACAATGAGCAGTTCTTC
-,few,TRBV7-9,TRBJ2-5,CASSPTVATQYF,TGTGCCAGCAGCCCTACTGTTGCGACCCAGTACTTC